The 29 T cell receptor beta chains presented below share a single source sample, sequenced in a study of shared clonotypes between healthy human individuals. This table comes from immunoSEQ multiplex PCR, and its TCRdb copy is limited to in-frame clones, with some not included. Of around 1,900,000 clones in the sample, roughly 93% are singletons; the top ten hold around 1.7%. Naive CD8 cells, CD45RO-negative and positively selected for CCR7, excluded terminally differentiated effector memory CD45RA+ cells. The sequencing sample was made of naive CD8+ T cells from PBMCs. These TCRs come from a young man in good health. Some clones in this sample may be carry-over from other donors' samples.

The rearrangement uses TRBV13 and TRBJ2-7; TRBD2 matches at 8 bases. From germline, CDR1 is PRHDT and CDR2 FYEKMQ (reference sequence). This CDR3 region has 14 residues. Losses at the gene ends were 10 bases for V and 6 bases for J; bases not matched to a gene: 14. The CDR3, as DNA: TGTGCCACTGCCTCCCCCGGACTAGCTCCCGAGCAGTACTTC. Translating it yields CATASPGLAPEQYF.

The chain carries TRBV19 and TRBJ1-3; possible D gene TRBD1, 5 bases. Germline CDR1 reads LNHDA; CDR2 reads SQIVND (reference sequence). The CDR3 spans 15 residues. Deletions cut 6 bases from V and 0 bases from J, with 12 bases between. CDR3 in amino acids: CASSPGRGSGNTIYF. In nucleotides, the CDR3 is TGTGCCAGTAGCCCGGGGAGGGGCTCTGGAAACACCATATATTTT.

This clone was detected once. Distinct nucleotide sequences in the sample also encode this CDR3. The chain is built from TRBV5-6 and TRBJ2-3; D is unclear. Germline V lookup: CDR1 SGHDT, CDR2 YYEEEE. The CDR3 runs 12 residues. Trimming cost V 5 bases and J 4 bases, with 8 bases left between them. The CDR3 protein is CASSLGADTQYF. Written as DNA, the CDR3 is TGTGCCAGCAGTCTTGGCGCAGATACGCAGTATTTT.

J is TRBJ2-1 and V is TRBV28; weak D call: TRBD2 (6 bases). The CDR3 runs 17 residues. Between the trimmed V and J ends, which lost 3 bases and 7 bases, there was a span of 22 bases. Germline V gene data show CDR1 as MDHEN and CDR2 as SYDVKM. CDR3 sequence: CASSFGYSGLSINEQFF. CDR3 nucleotide sequence: TGTGCCAGCAGTTTCGGTTATTCGGGACTGTCAATAAATGAGCAGTTCTTC.

V is TRBV27 and J is TRBJ2-6; the D call may be TRBD1 or TRBD2 (5 bases each). The CDR3 is 15 amino acids. Trimming stripped 7 bases from V and 1 base from J, with 11 bases between. In germline, CDR1 is MNHEY, CDR2 SMNVEV (reference sequence). The CDR3 spells CASTWGRSGANVLTF. CDR3 nucleotide sequence: TGTGCCAGCACCTGGGGGAGATCTGGGGCCAACGTCCTGACTTTC.

J is TRBJ2-1 and V is TRBV10-3; D is uncertain. Germline CDR1 reads ENHRY; CDR2 reads SYGVKD. The CDR3 consists of 14 residues. Trimming left V 8 bases short and J 5 bases short, with 16 bases between. This CDR3 is CAILDTSRDNEQFF. The DNA of the CDR3 is TGTGCCATCCTAGACACGAGTCGAGACAATGAGCAGTTCTTC.

The J gene is TRBJ2-5, the V gene TRBV2; 7 bases agree with TRBD1. V trimming: 4 bases; J trimming: 1 base; junction bases outside the gene matches: 3. Germline-derived CDR1 and CDR2 are SNHLY and FYNNEI. The CDR3 runs to 14 residues. The CDR3 DNA follows: TGTGCCAGCAGTGGACAGGGCCCCCAAGAGACCCAGTACTTC. Its translation: CASSGQGPQETQYF. Variable domain in full (rest from reference TRBV2 and TRBJ2-5): EPEVTQTPSHQVTQMGQEVILRCVPISNHLYFYWYRQILGQKVEFLVSFYNNEISEKSEIFDDQFSVERPDGSNFTLKIRSTKLEDSAMYFCASSGQGPQETQYFGPGTRLLVL.

The chain employs TRBV27 and TRBJ1-1; D remains unclear. The CDR3 consists of 13 residues. Trimming stripped 6 bases from V and 5 bases from J, with 13 bases between. Germline CDR1 is MNHEY and CDR2 is SMNVEV (reference sequence). The CDR3, as DNA: TGTGCCAGCAGCTGGGGTATTTGGACTGAAGCTTTCTTT. Residues: CASSWGIWTEAFF.

The table lists this clone with a count of one. V is TRBV29-1 and J is TRBJ1-2; TRBD1 might be the D (6 bases). Germline V gives CDR1 SQVTM, CDR2 ANQGSEA. V was shortened by 6 bases and J by 6 bases, with 17 bases between the two germline ends. The CDR3 length is 13 residues. The CDR3: CSVPSGAGNGYTF. As DNA, the CDR3 is TGCAGCGTCCCATCAGGGGCGGGTAATGGCTACACCTTC.

The chain is built from TRBV6-5 and TRBJ2-5; TRBD1 might be the D (6 bases). The CDR3 has 15 amino acids. CDR1 and CDR2 from the germline V gene are MNHEY and SVGAGI. Deletions cut 2 bases from V and 7 bases from J, with 17 bases between. DNA of the CDR3: TGTGCCAGCAGTTACGAGGGGACATACGCGCGGACCCAGTACTTC. Amino acids: CASSYEGTYARTQYF.

In nucleotides, the CDR3 is TGTGCCAGCAAGGGTAGGTTCAGGGAAACCTACGAGCAGTACTTC. This encodes CASKGRFRETYEQYF. The chain carries TRBV27 and TRBJ2-7; the D gene is possibly TRBD1 (5 bases). V lost 7 bases, J lost 2 bases, and 18 bases lay in between. The CDR3 consists of 15 residues. Germline-derived CDR1 and CDR2 are MNHEY and SMNVEV (reference sequence).

This chain joins TRBV27 and TRBJ2-1; D gene unclear. CDR1 is MNHEY and CDR2 is SMNVEV in the germline V gene (reference sequence). Trimming took 3 bases from V and 0 from J, leaving 9 bases between them. This CDR3 is 15 amino acids long. CDR3 DNA: TGTGCCAGCAGTTTGACACAGAGCTCCTACAATGAGCAGTTCTTC. It encodes CASSLTQSSYNEQFF.

This chain connects TRBV4-1 to TRBJ2-3; 10 bases map to TRBD1. Germline CDR1 is MGHRA and CDR2 is YSYEKL. After removal of 2 bases from V and 6 bases from J, the junction contained 5 bases not matched to a gene. The CDR3 totals 15 residues. The CDR3 loop is CASSQRQGASDTQYF. The CDR3, as DNA: TGCGCCAGCAGCCAAAGACAGGGGGCATCGGATACGCAGTATTTT.

Concerning this clone: This same CDR3 is encoded by further DNA sequences in the sample. The chain combines TRBV10-1 with TRBJ2-3; D remains ambiguous. Trimming stripped 1 base from V and 5 bases from J, with 4 bases between. The CDR3 consists of 12 residues. Germline V lookup: CDR1 WNHNN, CDR2 SYGVQD (reference sequence). The CDR3 DNA is TGCGCCAGCAGTGAGTTGGGAGATACGCAGTATTTT. Translation: CASSELGDTQYF.

The chain links TRBV27 to TRBJ2-7, with D possibly being TRBD2 (6 bases). The CDR3 length is 15 residues. Germline assignment: CDR1 MNHEY and CDR2 SMNVEV (reference sequence). V was clipped by 6 bases and J by 0 bases, with 15 bases between them. The CDR3 DNA sequence: TGTGCCAGCAGGGGCGTGGCGGGATTCTCCTACGAGCAGTACTTC. Translating it yields CASRGVAGFSYEQYF.

This clone was recorded once. Distinct nucleotide sequences in the sample also encode this CDR3. The chain combines TRBV5-1 with TRBJ2-3, with TRBD1 matching 7 bases. Losses at the gene ends were 0 bases for V and 6 bases for J; bases not matched to a gene: 4. The CDR3 covers 14 residues. Germline lookup yields CDR1 SGHRS and CDR2 YFSETQ. The CDR3 nucleotides read TGCGCCAGCAGCTTGGGACAGGGTATCGATACGCAGTATTTT. Protein product: CASSLGQGIDTQYF.

Worth noting for this clone: The sample has other DNA sequences that encode this CDR3 too. V usage is TRBV7-9 and J usage is TRBJ2-7; no reliable D call. The CDR3 is 12 amino acids. The V end lost 5 bases, the J end lost 5 bases, and 10 bases lay between the germline ends. Germline loops: CDR1 SEHNR, CDR2 FQNEAQ (reference sequence). The CDR3: CASSQGRDEQYF. In DNA form, the CDR3 reads TGTGCCAGCAGCCAAGGACGGGACGAGCAGTACTTC.

The rearrangement links TRBV7-2 to TRBJ2-1; no reliable D call. The V gene's germline CDR1 is SGHTA and CDR2 FQGNSA. This CDR3 contains 15 residues. Trimming removed 4 bases at V and 6 bases at J, with 16 bases between. In DNA, the CDR3 is TGTGCCAGCAGCTCCTTACTGGCCGGTGCCAATGAGCAGTTCTTC. Translating gives CASSSLLAGANEQFF.

The V and J genes are TRBV27 and TRBJ2-2; D may be TRBD1 (5 bases). The V end lost 6 bases, the J end lost 6 bases, and 17 bases lay between the germline ends. Germline CDR1 reads MNHEY; CDR2 reads SMNVEV (reference sequence). The CDR3 is made up of 15 amino acids. CDR3 nucleotide sequence: TGTGCCAGCAGCTCTCCCAGGGAAGGCGCCGGGGAGCTGTTTTTT. It translates to CASSSPREGAGELFF.

The gene calls are TRBV4-1 and TRBJ2-7, with D uncertain. Germline CDR1 and CDR2: MGHRA and YSYEKL. The CDR3 covers 17 residues. Between the trimmed V and J ends, which lost 4 bases and 0 bases, there was a span of 19 bases. The CDR3 region is CASSPQQSEISSYEQYF. The CDR3 DNA reads TGCGCCAGCAGCCCCCAACAATCGGAGATCAGCTCCTACGAGCAGTACTTC.

As DNA, the CDR3 is TGTGCCAGCAGTCGACCGGGACTAGCGGGCGATGAGCAGTTCTTC. Translation: CASSRPGLAGDEQFF. The rearrangement links TRBV27 to TRBJ2-1, with TRBD2 identical over 12 bases. After removal of 5 bases from V and 8 bases from J, the junction contained 7 bases not matched to a gene. Per germline, CDR1 MNHEY and CDR2 SMNVEV (reference sequence). The CDR3 has 15 amino acids.

This chain uses TRBV19 with TRBJ1-5; 8 bases are shared with TRBD1. This CDR3 has 16 amino acids. CDR1 and CDR2 (germline): LNHDA, SQIVND (reference sequence). The V gene end was trimmed by 1 base and the J gene end by 2 bases; junction bases not matched to a gene: 4. The CDR3 sequence: CASSIGPGGGNQPQHF. The CDR3 DNA reads as TGTGCCAGTAGTATAGGGCCAGGGGGCGGCAATCAGCCCCAGCATTTT.

The chain is built from TRBV4-2 and TRBJ2-7; D might be TRBD2 (6 bases). The CDR3 has 16 amino acids. Germline-derived CDR1 and CDR2 are LGHNA and YNFKEQ. The V end lost 1 base, the J end lost 5 bases, and 18 bases lay between the germline ends. CDR3 sequence: CASSQVRRELSNEQYF. The CDR3, as DNA: TGTGCCAGCAGCCAAGTACGTCGGGAGTTGTCAAACGAGCAGTACTTC.

CDR3 coding DNA: TGTGCCAGCAGTTTGAGTCAAAGGGGCCAGAACGAGCAGTACTTC. Protein sequence: CASSLSQRGQNEQYF. The genes are TRBV27 and TRBJ2-7; possibly TRBD1 for D (5 bases). CDR3 length: 15 residues. Germline CDR1 and CDR2: MNHEY and SMNVEV (reference sequence). V dropped 3 bases and J dropped 5 bases, with 17 bases sitting between them.

This chain links TRBV6-6 with TRBJ2-1; D is unresolved. The CDR3 spans 11 residues. V lost 5 bases and J lost 9, with 8 bases in between. Germline V gene sequence: CDR1 MNHNY, CDR2 SVGAGI (reference sequence). The CDR3, as DNA: TGTGCCAGCAGTGGAGCAACTGAGCAGTTCTTC. Its protein product is CASSGATEQFF.

This clone was observed a single time. The sample has other DNA sequences that encode this CDR3 too. This chain uses TRBV5-8 with TRBJ2-7, with D hard to call. This CDR3 contains 11 residues. Germline lookup yields CDR1 SGHTS and CDR2 YDEGEE. V was pared by 0 bases and J by 4 bases, with 2 bases between. CDR3 bases: TGTGCCAGCAGCTTGGCGTACGAGCAGTACTTC. This sequence encodes CASSLAYEQYF. The variable domain in full, completed from reference TRBV5-8 and TRBJ2-7, reads EAGVTQSPTHLIKTRGQQATLRCSPISGHTSVYWYQQALGLGLQFLLWYDEGEERNRGNFPPRFSGRQFPNYSSELNVNALELEDSALYLCASSLAYEQYFGPGTRLTVT.

Points on this clone: Other DNA sequences in this sample translate to the same CDR3. The rearrangement joins TRBV29-1 to TRBJ1-1; weak D call: TRBD1 (6 bases). The CDR3 covers 11 residues. V was clipped by 7 bases and J by 4 bases, with 10 bases between them. Germline loops: CDR1 SQVTM, CDR2 ANQGSEA. CDR3 in amino acids: CSAGGPTEAFF. Written as DNA, the CDR3 is TGCAGCGCGGGGGGGCCCACTGAAGCTTTCTTT.

The chain combines TRBV28 with TRBJ2-7; the D gene could be TRBD1 or TRBD2 (5 bases each). The CDR3 totals 15 residues. The germline V gene encodes CDR1 MDHEN and CDR2 SYDVKM. V lost 3 bases to trimming and J lost 3 bases, with 15 bases between them. CDR3 sequence reads: CASSLFGGERYEQYF. In DNA form, the CDR3 reads TGTGCCAGCAGTTTGTTTGGGGGAGAACGCTACGAGCAGTACTTC.

The chain combines TRBV13 with TRBJ2-3; D tentatively fits TRBD1 or TRBD2 (5 bases each). This CDR3 comprises 16 residues. Germline-derived CDR1 and CDR2 are PRHDT and FYEKMQ (reference sequence). Trimming pared 0 bases from V and 0 bases from J, leaving 10 bases between. The CDR3 DNA reads TGTGCCAGCAGCTTAGGGAGGGGATATAGCACAGATACGCAGTATTTT. It specifies CASSLGRGYSTDTQYF.